The T cell receptor (beta chain) under discussion was sequenced for a study of cytomegalovirus exposure and HLA in healthy donors. Overall study results and limits: Highly shared variants forming one cluster were likely a sequencing artifact.

Comment on this clone: Antigen specificity is unknown.

V trimming: 5 bases; J trimming: 1 base; junction bases outside the gene matches: 4. Germline CDR1 and CDR2: MNHEY and SVGAGI. This CDR3 has 15 amino acids. A multiplex PCR was run with 60 Vbeta primers and 13 Jbeta primers. Clones were read by immunoSEQ multiplex PCR, and TCRdb kept only the in-frame ones, dropping some. This sample carries 100,000 to 150,000 clones, roughly 85% of them seen once, and the ten largest clones take roughly 20%. This sequence joins TRBV6-5 and TRBJ1-1; 10 positions agree with TRBD1. Material for sequencing was PBMCs. The receptor was isolated from a man aged 18 to 29 in good health and CMV-seropositive. The CDR3 bases are TGTGCCAGCAGTGCGACAGGGGGCGGGAACACTGAAGCTTTCTTT. This sequence encodes CASSATGGGNTEAFF.